This is a list of T cell receptor beta chains from one sample in a study of STAT5B mutations in CD4+ large granular lymphocyte leukemia. Method: immunoSEQ multiplex PCR; TCRdb's copy keeps in-frame clones and lacks some. The sample carries under 35,000 clones, 71% recorded once. Sequencing was carried out using CD4+ T cells from blood buffy coats. Receptors originate from a human donor in good health. CDR3s include the opening cysteine and the closing phenylalanine or tryptophan. A D gene is named only where the DNA matches it firmly.

. | TRBV30 | 12 | CAWGVMNTEAFF
. | TRBV19 | 17 | CASNEKIGSSTVYEQYF
. | TRBV15 | 14 | CATSRGGTQETQYF
. | TRBV28 | 12 | CASSLRSMKQYF
. | TRBV7-9 | 15 | CASSLQTANTGELFF
. | TRBV7-2 | 12 | CASSLKGYGYTF
. | TRBV9 | 16 | CASSAFAGAVNYGYTF
. | TRBV7-9 | 13 | CASSLGFLTEAFF
. | TRBV7-2 | 15 | CASSARGIFVTEAFF
. | TRBV28 | 16 | CASRPSAGSGTDTQYF
. | TRBV19 | 12 | CASSSPGTEAFF
. | TRBV6-1 | 13 | CACHGQWNTEAFF
. | TRBV5-4 | 14 | CASSLGGGTYEQYF
. | TRBV6-7 | 16 | CASSYSSPGDTYEQYF
TRBD1 | TRBV7-6 | 19 | CASSSWTGGASTGANVLTF
. | TRBV7-9 | 14 | CASSLSRGYTEAFF
. | TRBV6-4 | 14 | CASSVTDNYNEQFF
TRBD1 | TRBV6-1 | 12 | CASSPAGQGDTF
TRBD2 | TRBV6-1 | 15 | CASSELAGGPGEQYF
TRBD1 | TRBV7-2 | 15 | CASSLEWDSVYEQYF
TRBD2 | TRBV10-3 | 15 | CAISPTSGGAGTQYF
. | TRBV29-1 | 13 | CSVSGATNTEAFF
. | TRBV19 | 18 | CASSFPLRQPYSNQPQHF
. | TRBV2 | 14 | CASSENSPNQPQHF
TRBD1 | TRBV28 | 14 | CAFSRGLNNYGYTF
. | TRBV2 | 14 | CATSTGLSNQPQHF
TRBD1 | TRBV7-2 | 15 | CASSFWDRERVEQYF
TRBD1 | TRBV6-5 | 15 | CASSYLTGTGVIAFF
. | TRBV5-1 | 14 | CASSLGSPGNTIYF
. | TRBV19 | 13 | CASSSTRGGEAFF
. | TRBV7-3 | 13 | CASSSRREETQYF
. | TRBV4-2 | 20 | CASSHTNYPGESSYNSPLHF
. | TRBV5-1 | 14 | CASSATGSSYEQYF
. | TRBV7-9 | 14 | CASSPQGAGNTIYF
. | TRBV4-1 | 16 | CASSQTSSPPAGELFF
TRBD1 | TRBV2 | 16 | CASSESRGQGFNEQFF
. | TRBV5-4 | 15 | CASSLAGTYTGELFF
. | TRBV2 | 17 | CASSEAFRASGADTQYF
. | TRBV7-9 | 12 | CASSLENQPQHF
TRBD2 | TRBV14 | 19 | CASSQDFLAGGRETDTQYF
. | TRBV4-2 | 15 | CASSPWGYGTGELFF
TRBD1 | TRBV15 | 15 | CATSRVQGATDTQYF
. | TRBV28 | 17 | CASTLLGPTVSNQPQHF
TRBD1 | TRBV28 | 14 | CASSDRVVNSPLHF
TRBD1 | TRBV27 | 15 | CASSDRGQTYNEQFF
. | TRBV6-1 | 18 | CASSEAFLGTSSGNTIYF
. | TRBV7-2 | 15 | CASSPLALASGELFF